Listed here are 21 T cell receptor beta chains from one sample, sequenced in a study of CD8 T cells in Susac syndrome. RNA amounts of 0.5 to 1 ug underwent reverse transcription with random hexamers. TCRdb ran MiXCR on the immunoSEQ multiplex PCR reads and lists one entry per CDR3 protein. The table lists about 160,000 distinct CDR3 sequences, over 85% of them singletons. Input material: CD4+ T cells from PBMCs. These receptor sequences come from a human donor in good health.

The V gene is TRBV29-1, the J gene TRBJ2-7; weak D call: TRBD1 (5 bases). Germline CDR1 reads SQVTM; CDR2 reads ANQGSEA. Trimming pared 6 bases from V and 5 bases from J, leaving 14 bases between. CDR3 length: 12 amino acids. CDR3: CSVQRGANEQYF. The CDR3 region has the DNA TGCAGCGTCCAGCGTGGGGCTAACGAGCAGTACTTC.

Written as DNA, the CDR3 is TGCGCCAGCAGCCCTTGGGGAAATCAGCCCCAGCATTTT. This encodes CASSPWGNQPQHF. The chain carries TRBV10-1 and TRBJ1-5; no firm D call. The CDR3 length is 13 residues. Germline assignment: CDR1 WNHNN and CDR2 SYGVQD (reference sequence). The V end was cut by 6 bases, the J end by 4 bases, with 10 bases between.

The V call is TRBV29-1, the J call TRBJ2-1; D is undetermined. The V gene lost 3 bases and the J gene lost 4 bases, with 13 bases spanning the gap. Per the germline V gene, CDR1 is SQVTM and CDR2 is ANQGSEA. The CDR3 has 14 residues. The CDR3 DNA sequence: TGCAGCGTTGACGTCTGGGAAGGTTACAATGAGCAGTTCTTC. The encoded protein is CSVDVWEGYNEQFF.

This chain uses TRBV7-2 with TRBJ2-2; TRBD1 agrees at 7 bases. CDR1 is SGHTA and CDR2 is FQGNSA in the germline V gene. Trimming removed 5 bases from V and 6 bases from J; junction bases left unmatched: 3. This CDR3 comprises 13 residues. As DNA, the CDR3 is TGTGCCAGCAGCGCCAGGGGGTCCGGGGAGCTGTTTTTT. Its translation: CASSARGSGELFF.

The V call is TRBV6-1, the J call TRBJ1-3; D not certain. V lost 3 bases and J lost 3, with 12 bases in between. The CDR3 loop spans 15 amino acids. Germline values: CDR1 MNHNS, CDR2 SASEGT. As DNA, the CDR3 is TGTGCCAGCAGTGACAGGAATGCTCGTGGAAACACCATATATTTT. Translated: CASSDRNARGNTIYF.

The V call is TRBV29-1, the J call TRBJ2-3; maybe TRBD1 (6 bases). Between the trimmed V and J ends, which lost 5 bases and 4 bases, there was a span of 7 bases. Germline CDR1 reads SQVTM; CDR2 reads ANQGSEA. The CDR3 sequence is 11 residues long. The CDR3, as DNA: TGCAGCGTTACAGGGTCAGATACGCAGTATTTT. This codes for CSVTGSDTQYF.

The chain carries TRBV28 and TRBJ1-4, with D possibly being TRBD1 (5 bases). V lost 5 bases and J lost 6, with 13 bases in between. The CDR3 is made up of 14 amino acids. The germline V gene encodes CDR1 MDHEN and CDR2 SYDVKM. The CDR3 coding sequence is TGTGCCAGCAGTGAGGGGTTTCCGGATGAAAAACTGTTTTTT. Protein product: CASSEGFPDEKLFF.

The chain has TRBV20-1 and TRBJ1-4; D unclear. From germline, CDR1 is DFQATT and CDR2 SNEGSKA (reference sequence). Deletions cut 3 bases from V and 8 bases from J, with 13 bases between. The CDR3 length is 13 residues. This CDR3 is CSASGGGAEKLFF. CDR3 coding DNA: TGCAGTGCTAGCGGTGGAGGAGCGGAAAAACTGTTTTTT.

V and J are TRBV9 and TRBJ2-7; 7 bases agree with TRBD1. Per the germline V gene, CDR1 is SGDLS and CDR2 is YYNGEE. Trimming cost V 4 bases and J 7 bases; bases outside gene matches: 8. This CDR3 region has 13 residues. The CDR3 region is CASSPRQGGEQYF. DNA for the CDR3: TGTGCCAGCAGCCCCCGACAGGGTGGAGAGCAGTACTTC.

This clonotype was picked up one time. The rearrangement uses TRBV20-1 and TRBJ2-3; D is possibly TRBD2 (7 bases). CDR3 length equals 17 residues. V was clipped by 5 bases and J by 0 bases, with 21 bases between them. CDR1 is DFQATT and CDR2 is SNEGSKA in the germline V gene (reference sequence). The CDR3 sequence is CSASPQGRGSSTDTQYF. The CDR3 nucleotides read TGCAGTGCTTCGCCCCAGGGGCGGGGGAGCAGCACAGATACGCAGTATTTT.

This clonotype was counted between two and nine times. The V call is TRBV20-1, the J call TRBJ1-3; a weak D match, TRBD1 (5 bases). Per germline, CDR1 DFQATT and CDR2 SNEGSKA (reference sequence). The CDR3 runs to 13 residues. CDR3 bases: TGCAGCCAACTCGACAGATCGGGAAACACCATATATTTT. Translated: CSQLDRSGNTIYF.

The chain has TRBV3-1 and TRBJ2-5, with TRBD2 matching over 12 bases. Trimming removed 3 bases from V and 3 bases from J; junction bases left unmatched: 5. The CDR3 contains 16 residues. Germline V gene sequence: CDR1 LGHDT, CDR2 YNNKEL (reference sequence). CDR3 in DNA: TGTGCCAGCAGCCACCCGACTAGCGGGGGAAAAGAGACCCAGTACTTC. Translated, it gives CASSHPTSGGKETQYF.

The chain uses TRBV29-1 and TRBJ2-5; the match to TRBD2 covers 9 bases. J lost 1 base, V lost 5 bases, and 14 bases had no gene match. The germline CDR1 and CDR2 sequences are SQVTM and ANQGSEA. The CDR3 has 17 amino acids. CDR3 in DNA: TGCAGCGTTAAAAGGAGGGGGATAGCGGGGGTCCAAGAGACCCAGTACTTC. Its translation: CSVKRRGIAGVQETQYF.

CDR3 amino acids: CSAEPGGDEQFF. The CDR3 DNA reads as TGCAGCGCCGAACCAGGGGGTGATGAGCAGTTCTTC. The chain joins TRBV29-1 to TRBJ2-1, with 7 bases identical to TRBD1. Trimming took 7 bases from V and 8 from J; bases not matched to a gene: 8. In germline, CDR1 is SQVTM, CDR2 ANQGSEA. This CDR3 has 12 amino acids.

The chain combines TRBV3-1 with TRBJ1-3, with 7 bases that match TRBD1. The CDR3 is 15 residues long. From germline, CDR1 is LGHDT and CDR2 YNNKEL (reference sequence). V dropped 5 bases and J dropped 2; count of bases not matched to a gene: 6. The CDR3 sequence is CASSFGTATGNTIYF. CDR3 nucleotide sequence: TGTGCCAGCAGCTTTGGGACAGCTACTGGAAACACCATATATTTT.

This chain joins TRBV7-8 and TRBJ2-1; D not certain. Per the germline V gene, CDR1 is SGHVS and CDR2 is FQNEAQ. The CDR3 contains 21 residues. V was clipped by 5 bases and J by 0 bases, with 29 bases between them. This CDR3 reads CASSLRQPRVMFKSSYNEQFF. The CDR3 nucleotides read TGTGCCAGCAGCCTCCGCCAACCCCGGGTAATGTTTAAAAGCTCCTACAATGAGCAGTTCTTC. The full variable domain, completed using reference TRBV7-8 and TRBJ2-1, is GAGVSQSPRYKVAKRGQDVALRCDPISGHVSLFWYQQALGQGPEFLTYFQNEAQLDKSGLPSDRFFAERPEGSVSTLKIQRTQQEDSAVYLCASSLRQPRVMFKSSYNEQFFGPGTRLTVL.

J is TRBJ2-7 and V is TRBV19; TRBD2 might be the D (6 bases). This CDR3 is built from 15 residues. V shed 3 bases and J shed 3 bases, with 15 bases lying between them. CDR1 is LNHDA, CDR2 SQIVND, per germline (reference sequence). CDR3 loop: CASSIKEGWGYEQYF. The CDR3, as DNA: TGTGCCAGTAGTATCAAGGAGGGCTGGGGCTACGAGCAGTACTTC.

The chain has TRBV6-5 and TRBJ2-5; TRBD2 is a possible D gene (6 bases). This CDR3 is 15 amino acids long. The V end lost 6 bases, the J end lost 2 bases, and 16 bases lay between the germline ends. The germline CDR1 and CDR2 sequences are MNHEY and SVGAGI. The CDR3 DNA reads as TGTGCCAGCAGCAGCCGGCGGCGGGGTCAAGAGACCCAGTACTTC. It is translated as CASSSRRRGQETQYF.

The J gene is TRBJ2-5, the V gene TRBV29-1; the D call may be TRBD1 or TRBD2 (5 bases each). Between the trimmed V and J ends, which lost 3 bases and 5 bases, there was a span of 10 bases. CDR1 is SQVTM and CDR2 is ANQGSEA in the germline V gene. The CDR3 extends over 12 amino acids. CDR3 coding DNA: TGCAGCGTTGACTCTGGGGACGAGACCCAGTACTTC. Encoded protein: CSVDSGDETQYF.

The chain uses TRBV20-1 and TRBJ2-3; 10 bases line up with TRBD2. This CDR3 is built from 13 residues. Trimming removed 8 bases from V and 6 bases from J; junction bases left unmatched: 8. Germline V CDR1 and CDR2: DFQATT, SNEGSKA (reference sequence). In DNA form, the CDR3 reads TGCAGTCCAGAGCGGGGGGGCTCGGATACGCAGTATTTT. It translates to CSPERGGSDTQYF.

The rearrangement uses TRBV9 and TRBJ2-2; D perhaps matches TRBD2 (6 bases). Germline lookup yields CDR1 SGDLS and CDR2 YYNGEE. This CDR3 has 13 amino acids. Trimming shortened V by 3 bases and J by 5 bases, and 8 bases separated the two germline ends. CDR3 residues: CASSADYTGELFF. The CDR3 coding sequence is TGTGCCAGCAGCGCGGACTATACCGGGGAGCTGTTTTTT.